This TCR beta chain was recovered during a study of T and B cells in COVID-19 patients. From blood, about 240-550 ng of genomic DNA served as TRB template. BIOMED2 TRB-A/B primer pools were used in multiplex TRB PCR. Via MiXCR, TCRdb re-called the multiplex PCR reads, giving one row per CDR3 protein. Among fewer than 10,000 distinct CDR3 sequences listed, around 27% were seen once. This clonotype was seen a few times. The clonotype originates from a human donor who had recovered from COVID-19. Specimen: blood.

CDR3 amino acids: CATSRDGTEAFF. DNA of the CDR3: TGTGCCACCAGCAGGGACGGGACTGAAGCTTTCTTT. This chain connects TRBV15 to TRBJ1-1; no clear D. The CDR3 sequence is 12 residues long. V was shortened by 3 bases and J by 5 bases, with 7 bases between the two germline ends. In germline, CDR1 is LNHNV, CDR2 YYDKDF (reference sequence).